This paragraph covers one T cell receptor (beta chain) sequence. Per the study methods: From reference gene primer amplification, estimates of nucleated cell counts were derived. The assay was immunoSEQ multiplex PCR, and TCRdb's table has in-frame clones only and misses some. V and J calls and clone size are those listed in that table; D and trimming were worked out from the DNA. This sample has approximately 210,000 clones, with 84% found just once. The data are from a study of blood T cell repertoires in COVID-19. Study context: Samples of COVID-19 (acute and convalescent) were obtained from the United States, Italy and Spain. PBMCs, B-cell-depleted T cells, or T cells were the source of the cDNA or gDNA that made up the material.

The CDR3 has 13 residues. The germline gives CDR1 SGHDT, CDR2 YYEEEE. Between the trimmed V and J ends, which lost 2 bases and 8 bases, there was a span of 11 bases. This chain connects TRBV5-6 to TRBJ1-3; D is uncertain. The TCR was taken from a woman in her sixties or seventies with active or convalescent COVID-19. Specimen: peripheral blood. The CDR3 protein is CASSLSLLDTIYF. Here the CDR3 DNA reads TGTGCCAGCAGCTTATCCCTATTGGACACCATATATTTT.